The source of this T cell receptor beta chain is a study of T cell changes during pregnancy in multiple sclerosis. V shed 5 bases and J shed 5 bases, with 15 bases lying between them. The germline CDR1 and CDR2 sequences are GTSNPN and SVGIG (reference sequence). This CDR3 comprises 13 residues. Data came from immunoSEQ multiplex PCR; TCRdb stores just in-frame clones and leaves some out. Among 80,000 to 100,000 clones listed, roughly 91% were seen once. This clone was detected a few times. The receptor's source is a female donor in good health, enrolled as a control in a pregnancy study. The chain has TRBV30 and TRBJ1-1, with D perhaps matching TRBD1 (5 bases). The input for sequencing was peripheral blood, taken after pregnancy. The chain's CDR3 is CAWGRQGTTEAFF. CDR3 sequence (DNA): TGTGCCTGGGGTAGGCAGGGAACAACTGAAGCTTTCTTT. Full variable domain (rest looked up from reference TRBV30 and TRBJ1-1): SQTIHQWPATLVQPVGSPLSLECTVEGTSNPNLYWYRQAAGRGLQLLFYSVGIGQISSEVPQNLSASRPQDRQFILSSKKLLLSDSGFYLCAWGRQGTTEAFFGQGTRLTVV.